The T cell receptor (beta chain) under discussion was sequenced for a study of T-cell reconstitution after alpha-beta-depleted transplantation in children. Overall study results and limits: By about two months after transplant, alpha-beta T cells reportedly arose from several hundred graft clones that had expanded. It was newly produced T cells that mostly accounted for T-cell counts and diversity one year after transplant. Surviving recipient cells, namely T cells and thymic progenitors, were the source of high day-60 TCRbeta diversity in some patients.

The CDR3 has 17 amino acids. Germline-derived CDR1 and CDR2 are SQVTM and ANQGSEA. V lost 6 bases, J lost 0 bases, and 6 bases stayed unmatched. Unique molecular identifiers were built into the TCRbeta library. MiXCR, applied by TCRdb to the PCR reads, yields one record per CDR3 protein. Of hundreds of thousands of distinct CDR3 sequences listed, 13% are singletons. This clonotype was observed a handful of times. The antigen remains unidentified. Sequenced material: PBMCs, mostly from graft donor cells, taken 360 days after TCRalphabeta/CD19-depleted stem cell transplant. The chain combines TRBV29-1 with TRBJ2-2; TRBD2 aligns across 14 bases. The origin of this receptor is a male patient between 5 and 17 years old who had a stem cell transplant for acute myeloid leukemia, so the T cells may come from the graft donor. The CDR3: CSVPGLAGETNTGELFF. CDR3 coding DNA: TGCAGCGTCCCGGGACTAGCGGGGGAAACGAACACCGGGGAGCTGTTTTTT.